The rows below give T cell receptor beta chains drawn from one sample of a study of regulatory T cells in long-lasting Graves disease. Each CDR3 protein is one row after TCRdb ran MiXCR on the multiplex PCR reads. The profile shows approximately 440,000 distinct CDR3 sequences, 16% of them singletons. The same data also contributed to another study, on T cells in Graves' hyperthyroidism and ophthalmopathy.

The sample consisted of peripheral blood mononuclear cells (PBMCs), taken at new diagnosis, from a patient treated with antithyroid drugs. The receptors shown here come from a man between 35 and 55 years old with Graves disease. Each CDR3 is given with its conserved first and last residue. D genes are given only for firm matches. Expanded clones are given a class, and other clones once, few, many or no size at all.

TRBJ1-5	TRBV6-1	few	-	TGTGCCAGCAGTGACAGGTCCAGTCAGCCCCAGCATTTT	CASSDRSSQPQHF
TRBJ2-3	TRBV7-9	-	TRBD1	TGTGCCAGCAGTCCCGGGACAGGGACAAACACAGATACGCAGTATTTT	CASSPGTGTNTDTQYF
TRBJ2-1	TRBV5-1	-	TRBD1	TGCGCCAGCAGCTTGGACACCGGGACAGGCGGGTTCTTC	CASSLDTGTGGFF
TRBJ1-1	TRBV12-5	few	-	TGTGCTAGTGTTACGAGAGGGAGGGAAAACACTGAAGCTTTCTTT	CASVTRGRENTEAFF
TRBJ2-7	TRBV20-1	-	TRBD2	TGCAGTGCTAGTGACTCTAGCGGGATTTACGAGCAGTACTTC	CSASDSSGIYEQYF
TRBJ1-2	TRBV7-9	-	TRBD1	TGTGCCAGCAGCTTAGAAACAGGGGATGGCTACACCTTC	CASSLETGDGYTF
TRBJ2-5	TRBV24-1	few	TRBD2	TGTGCCACCAGTGATTCGGGACTAGCGGGAGGACAAGAGACCCAGTACTTC	CATSDSGLAGGQETQYF
TRBJ2-1	TRBV20-1	-	-	TGCAGTGTCACTAGAGACATTGAGCAGTTCTTC	CSVTRDIEQFF
TRBJ2-1	TRBV28	many	TRBD2	TGTGCCAGCAGCCTTGGACTAGCGGGAGGGCGAAAGAACAATGAGCAGTTCTTC	CASSLGLAGGRKNNEQFF
TRBJ1-1	TRBV28	many	-	TGTGCCAGCAGTTTAGCAGGGGCTCTTGGGGGGTTCTGGAACACTGAAGCTTTCTTT	CASSLAGALGGFWNTEAFF
TRBJ2-1	TRBV30	many	-	TGTGCCTGGACAACGGGGAATAATGAGCAGTTCTTC	CAWTTGNNEQFF
TRBJ2-5	TRBV29-1	many	TRBD1	TGCAGCGGGAGACAGGGATGGGAGACCCAGTACTTC	CSGRQGWETQYF
TRBJ2-7	TRBV12-3/TRBV12-4	many	TRBD1	TGTGCCAGCAGTCAGACAACCGGGACAGGGGGAGGCGAGCAGTACTTC	CASSQTTGTGGGEQYF
TRBJ1-2	TRBV18	many	-	TGTGCCAGCTCACCACCGTCGACCGTCATAAGTGGCTACACCTTC	CASSPPSTVISGYTF
TRBJ1-2	TRBV7-9	few	-	TGTGCCAGCAGCGCTCTGGCAGTTTGGGGCTACACCTTC	CASSALAVWGYTF
TRBJ2-3	TRBV9	-	-	TGTGCCAGCAGCGTCTCGGGAGGGACAGGGTTTCAGTATTTT	CASSVSGGTGFQYF
TRBJ1-6	TRBV7-3	-	TRBD1	TGTGCCAGCAGCTCCGGGACAGAAAATAATTCACCCCTCCACTTT	CASSSGTENNSPLHF
TRBJ2-7	TRBV19	-	TRBD2	TGTGCCAGCCTCGCCCCGGGACAGGGGACTAGCGGGATCTCCTACGAGCAGTACTTC	CASLAPGQGTSGISYEQYF
TRBJ2-5	TRBV11-2	-	-	TGTGCCAGCAGCTTAGATCCCAGGAACCAAGAGACCCAGTACTTC	CASSLDPRNQETQYF
TRBJ2-4	TRBV25-1	-	-	TGTGCCAGCACCAACATGGACACTCGCCCTAAAAACATTCAGTACTTC	CASTNMDTRPKNIQYF
TRBJ2-7	TRBV11-2	many	-	TGTGCCAGCAGCTTAGCCCAGGGTATGGCCAGCTACGAGCAGTACTTC	CASSLAQGMASYEQYF
TRBJ2-6	TRBV9	few	TRBD1	TGTGCCAGCAGAAGAGACAGGGCCCCTGGGGCCAACGTCCTGACTTTC	CASRRDRAPGANVLTF
TRBJ1-5	TRBV28	many	-	TGTGCCAGCAGTTTATGGGGGACCAATCAGCCCCAGCATTTT	CASSLWGTNQPQHF
TRBJ2-7	TRBV27	few	-	TGTGCCAGCAGTCTCCGGGAGCAAGGGGGTTACGAGCAGTACTTC	CASSLREQGGYEQYF
TRBJ2-7	TRBV2	many	-	TGTGCCAGCAGTGGGGGACATTTCTCCTACGAGCAGTACTTC	CASSGGHFSYEQYF
TRBJ2-1	TRBV24-1	many	TRBD2	TGTGCCACCAGTGATTTGTCTAGCGGGAGGGTTAGATCGATCAATGAGCAGTTCTTC	CATSDLSSGRVRSINEQFF
TRBJ2-7	TRBV30	many	TRBD1	TGTGCCTGGAGTGAGACAGGGGAATGGCACGAGCAGTACTTC	CAWSETGEWHEQYF
TRBJ2-7	TRBV20-1	-	-	TGCAGTGCCCGGGAGACTCCTACCGAGCAGTACTTC	CSARETPTEQYF
TRBJ1-1	TRBV29-1	few	TRBD1	TGCAGCGTTGAACCCCTTAAAACAGGGGGTGACACTGAAGCTTTCTTT	CSVEPLKTGGDTEAFF
TRBJ1-2	TRBV7-8	many	TRBD1	TGTGCCAGCAGCTCGACAGGGGGCTCCTGGAATGGCTACACCTTC	CASSSTGGSWNGYTF
TRBJ2-7	TRBV6-2/TRBV6-3	many	TRBD2	TGTGCCAGCAGTTCAACACTAGCGGGCACCTACGAGCAGTACTTC	CASSSTLAGTYEQYF